The 16 T cell receptor beta chains listed next were all sequenced from one sample in a study of blood T cell repertoires in COVID-19. TCRdb's copy holds only in-frame clones and misses some; the assay was immunoSEQ multiplex PCR. The sample consists of approximately 210,000 clones, approximately 90% of them appearing once. Source material: peripheral blood. These receptors were obtained from a man in his thirties or forties with acute or convalescent COVID-19.

The J gene is TRBJ1-2, the V gene TRBV7-2; tentatively, D is TRBD1 (6 bases). The V and J ends lost 0 bases and 7 bases respectively, with 15 bases between them. This CDR3 is built from 15 residues. Germline values: CDR1 SGHTA, CDR2 FQGNSA. The CDR3, as DNA: TGTGCCAGCAGCTTAGCGTTAGGCAGGGGAGTTGGCTACACCTTC. It yields the protein CASSLALGRGVGYTF.

The chain links TRBV28 to TRBJ2-5; 10 bases align to TRBD1. After removal of 5 bases from V and 1 base from J, the junction contained 19 bases not matched to a gene. This CDR3 contains 20 residues. Germline CDR1 MDHEN, CDR2 SYDVKM. The CDR3 bases are TGTGCCAGCAGTCCTTTCCGGGACAGGGGTGTCTTAGCGGGCCAAGAGACCCAGTACTTC. It is translated as CASSPFRDRGVLAGQETQYF.

The V and J genes are TRBV7-3 and TRBJ2-1; the D gene is possibly TRBD1 (7 bases). This CDR3 comprises 16 residues. Between the trimmed V and J ends, which lost 4 bases and 6 bases, there was a span of 19 bases. The germline gives CDR1 SGHTA, CDR2 FQGTGA. The CDR3 spells CASSSEGGQLGNEQFF. Written as DNA, the CDR3 is TGTGCCAGCAGCTCGGAGGGGGGACAGCTTGGCAATGAGCAGTTCTTC.

This sequence joins TRBV5-1 and TRBJ2-5; 7 bases fit TRBD2. V lost 0 bases, J lost 3 bases, and 5 bases stayed unmatched. Germline CDR1 SGHRS, CDR2 YFSETQ. CDR3 size: 15 residues. This chain's CDR3 is CASSLGGGREETQYF. In DNA, the CDR3 is TGCGCCAGCAGCTTGGGTGGAGGGAGGGAAGAGACCCAGTACTTC.

This clone was seen once. The chain combines TRBV18 with TRBJ2-1; D ambiguous. This CDR3 comprises 14 residues. Trimming took off 3 bases at V and 5 bases at J, with 11 bases between the two ends. Per germline, CDR1 KGHSH and CDR2 LQKENI. CDR3 bases: TGTGCCAGCTCACCCCGGCGGTGGAACAATGAGCAGTTCTTC. Amino acid sequence: CASSPRRWNNEQFF. Combining the CDR3 with reference TRBV18 and TRBJ2-1 gives the whole variable domain NAGVMQNPRHLVRRRGQEARLRCSPMKGHSHVYWYRQLPEEGLKFMVYLQKENIIDESGMPKERFSAEFPKEGPSILRIQQVVRGDSAAYFCASSPRRWNNEQFFGPGTRLTVL.

The chain carries TRBV6-2 or TRBV6-3 and TRBJ1-1; 9 bases line up with TRBD1. CDR3 length: 19 amino acids. CDR1 and CDR2 (germline): MNHEY, SVGEGT. After removal of 6 bases from V and 8 bases from J, the junction contained 25 bases not matched to a gene. CDR3 DNA: TGTGCCAGCAGCTCGGGGATAGGGGACAGGGCCCCCTCAGCAAGGGAAGCTTTCTTT. It is translated as CASSSGIGDRAPSAREAFF.

The J gene is TRBJ2-2, the V gene TRBV5-1; TRBD2 matches at 8 bases. V was pared by 4 bases and J by 6 bases, with 8 bases of the junction left unmatched. Germline V gene sequence: CDR1 SGHRS, CDR2 YFSETQ. This CDR3 spans 15 amino acids. The CDR3 reads CASSLGGTSAGELFF. CDR3 coding DNA: TGCGCCAGCAGCCTGGGGGGGACTAGTGCCGGGGAGCTGTTTTTT. Full variable domain (missing parts from reference TRBV5-1 and TRBJ2-2): KAGVTQTPRYLIKTRGQQVTLSCSPISGHRSVSWYQQTPGQGLQFLFEYFSETQRNKGNFPGRFSGRQFSNSRSEMNVSTLELGDSALYLCASSLGGTSAGELFFGEGSRLTVL.

This chain uses TRBV27 with TRBJ2-3, with no clear D. CDR1 and CDR2 (germline): MNHEY, SMNVEV (reference sequence). With 4 bases removed from V and 5 bases from J, the gap between germline ends came to 4 bases. This CDR3 has 11 amino acids. CDR3 bases: TGTGCCAGCAGTTCGCGAGATACGCAGTATTTT. As protein: CASSSRDTQYF.

This chain connects TRBV7-9 to TRBJ1-2; D gene uncertain. The CDR3 covers 11 residues. The V and J ends lost 5 bases and 10 bases respectively, with 11 bases between them. The germline CDR1 and CDR2 sequences are SEHNR and FQNEAQ (reference sequence). Written as DNA, the CDR3 is TGTGCCAGCAGCCCCGCCGGTCTCTACACCTTC. As protein: CASSPAGLYTF.

With respect to this clone: At one end the junction does not follow the germline gene, possibly because of a read error. The chain carries TRBV9 and TRBJ2-3; 14 bases align to TRBD2. The CDR3 loop spans 19 amino acids. Germline values: CDR1 SGDLS, CDR2 YYNGEE. CDR3 DNA: TGTGCCAGCAGCGTCTCTCCCTGGACTAGCGGGGGGAGCAGAGATACGCAGTATTTT. This gives the protein CASSVSPWTSGGSRDTQYF.

The chain combines TRBV6-5 with TRBJ2-6; the match to TRBD2 covers 8 bases. CDR3 length: 14 amino acids. Trimming took 6 bases from V and 3 from J; bases not matched to a gene: 1. The germline CDR1 and CDR2 sequences are MNHEY and SVGAGI. The CDR3 nucleotides read TGTGCCAGCAGCCTAGCGGGTGGGGCCAACGTCCTGACTTTC. Its protein product is CASSLAGGANVLTF.

The chain is built from TRBV14 and TRBJ1-1; maybe TRBD1 (6 bases). This CDR3 is built from 15 residues. Between the trimmed V and J ends, which lost 3 bases and 2 bases, there was a span of 13 bases. CDR1 SGHDN and CDR2 FVKESK come from the germline V gene. CDR3 residues: CASSHDRTDNTEAFF. DNA for the CDR3: TGTGCCAGCAGCCATGACAGGACTGACAACACTGAAGCTTTCTTT.

The rearrangement uses TRBV5-1 and TRBJ1-1; D not resolved. Trimming took off 4 bases at V and 4 bases at J, with 11 bases between the two ends. The germline gives CDR1 SGHRS, CDR2 YFSETQ. The length of the CDR3 is 13 residues. The CDR3 protein is CASSPPGFTEAFF. The CDR3 DNA is TGCGCCAGCAGCCCCCCAGGATTCACTGAAGCTTTCTTT.

The V call is TRBV9, the J call TRBJ2-7, with 8 positions matching TRBD2. CDR1 and CDR2 from the germline V gene are SGDLS and YYNGEE. The CDR3 runs 15 residues. The junction had 6 bases not matched to a gene; V was cut back by 0 bases and J by 4 bases. CDR3 loop: CASSVAAGGVYEQYF. CDR3 nucleotide sequence: TGTGCCAGCAGCGTAGCGGCCGGGGGGGTATACGAGCAGTACTTC. Based on the CDR3 plus reference TRBV9 and TRBJ2-7, the full variable domain is DSGVTQTPKHLITATGQRVTLRCSPRSGDLSVYWYQQSLDQGLQFLIQYYNGEERAKGNILERFSAQQFPDLHSELNLSSLELGDSALYFCASSVAAGGVYEQYFGPGTRLTVT.

The chain employs TRBV10-1 and TRBJ1-4; D is unresolved. The CDR3 contains 13 residues. V was clipped by 6 bases and J by 8 bases, with 13 bases between them. Germline loops: CDR1 WNHNN, CDR2 SYGVQD (reference sequence). The CDR3 DNA reads as TGCGCCAGCAGCCAGGAGGTGAACGAAAAACTGTTTTTT. This sequence encodes CASSQEVNEKLFF.

This clone was seen a few times. J is TRBJ2-3 and V is TRBV7-3, with 9 bases fitting TRBD2. The CDR3 spans 15 residues. The ends lost 3 bases at V and 0 bases at J; junction bases unmatched: 1. Looked up from germline, CDR1 is SGHTA and CDR2 is FQGTGA. The CDR3: CASSFLAGSTDTQYF. CDR3 nucleotides: TGTGCCAGCAGCTTCCTAGCGGGGAGCACAGATACGCAGTATTTT.